The 26 T cell receptor beta chains given below trace back to one sample, sequenced in a study of brain metastases from non-small cell lung cancer (dated by TCRdb to between 2018 and 2020). Libraries were constructed by the immunoSEQ multiplex PCR assay. This immuneACCESS table, as held by TCRdb, lists in-frame sequences with V and J called but not all clones. Of the missing ones, under half trace to an unresolved V gene in checked studies; the others have no known cause. This sample gives several thousand clones in total; over 80% of them show up just once. Of the sample, around 4% falls within the top ten clones. Sequencing was done on a sample of primary lung tumor tissue. In light of the paper, this sample's cell subset or site label describes: primary lung tumor paired with brain metastasis. Receptors originate from a donor at least 40 years old with non-small cell lung cancer.

This chain connects TRBV2 to TRBJ1-5, with D unresolved. Trimming stripped 0 bases from V and 9 bases from J, with 18 bases between. The CDR3 runs 16 residues. Per the germline V gene, CDR1 is SNHLY and CDR2 is FYNNEI. The CDR3 DNA follows: TGTGCCAGCAGTGAAGCGCCCGTTGAGATTTCCGGGCCCCAGCATTTT. Encoded protein: CASSEAPVEISGPQHF.

The chain employs TRBV19 and TRBJ1-1; D possibly corresponds to TRBD1 (5 bases). The CDR3 extends over 14 amino acids. V lost 2 bases and J lost 5, with 12 bases in between. Germline V gene data show CDR1 as LNHDA and CDR2 as SQIVND (reference sequence). The CDR3 sequence: CASSITRGGTEAFF. Here the CDR3 DNA reads TGTGCCAGTAGTATAACCCGGGGGGGAACTGAAGCTTTCTTT.

The V gene is TRBV9, the J gene TRBJ2-5; the D gene is possibly TRBD1 (5 bases). Germline CDR1 and CDR2: SGDLS and YYNGEE. Trimming left V 0 bases short and J 4 bases short, with 22 bases between. The CDR3 spans 18 residues. CDR3 in DNA: TGTGCCAGCAGCGTAGGCCCGACAGTCACAGAGGCGAGAGAGACCCAGTACTTC. The encoded protein is CASSVGPTVTEARETQYF.

V and J are TRBV6-2 or TRBV6-3 and TRBJ1-3, with D maybe TRBD1 (6 bases). The V and J ends lost 0 bases and 0 bases respectively, with 15 bases between them. The CDR3 covers 18 residues. Per the germline V gene, CDR1 is MNHEY and CDR2 is SVGEGT. The CDR3 DNA is TGTGCCAGCAGTTACTCCGCAGACAGGCGGGACTCTGGAAACACCATATATTTT. Encoded protein: CASSYSADRRDSGNTIYF.

Here the CDR3 reads CASRQRGQVGELFF. The DNA of the CDR3 is TGTGCCAGCAGACAAAGGGGGCAGGTCGGGGAGCTGTTTTTT. The chain carries TRBV6-1 and TRBJ2-2, with 7 positions matching TRBD1. CDR1 MNHNS and CDR2 SASEGT come from the germline V gene. The CDR3 loop spans 14 amino acids. The V and J ends lost 6 bases and 7 bases, in that order; junction bases with no gene match: 8.

This clone was detected once. The chain employs TRBV10-3 and TRBJ1-2; D might be TRBD1 (5 bases). V was shortened by 6 bases and J by 8 bases, with 19 bases between the two germline ends. The length of the CDR3 is 14 residues. The germline gives CDR1 ENHRY, CDR2 SYGVKD. CDR3 nucleotides: TGTGCCATCAGCACCGACAGATTTTCTATGGGCTACACCTTC. Its translation is CAISTDRFSMGYTF.

This clone has only a few counts. The chain links TRBV5-1 to TRBJ1-1, with TRBD1 matching 8 bases. This CDR3 is built from 13 residues. V shed 4 bases and J 4 bases; nucleotides not matched to a gene: 3. Germline V lookup: CDR1 SGHRS, CDR2 YFSETQ. The CDR3, as DNA: TGCGCCAGCAGCCCCGACAGGGGCACTGAAGCTTTCTTT. Protein product: CASSPDRGTEAFF. The entire variable domain, with the rest obtained from reference TRBV5-1 and TRBJ1-1, is as follows: KAGVTQTPRYLIKTRGQQVTLSCSPISGHRSVSWYQQTPGQGLQFLFEYFSETQRNKGNFPGRFSGRQFSNSRSEMNVSTLELGDSALYLCASSPDRGTEAFFGQGTRLTVV.

The V gene is TRBV6-6, the J gene TRBJ2-6; no firm D call. Trimming pared 6 bases from V and 1 base from J, leaving 4 bases between. Germline lookup yields CDR1 MNHNY and CDR2 SVGAGI (reference sequence). The CDR3 has 13 residues. As DNA, the CDR3 is TGTGCCAGCAGCTTATCTGGGGCCAACGTCCTGACTTTC. The encoded protein is CASSLSGANVLTF.

V usage is TRBV28 and J usage is TRBJ1-5, with TRBD1 matching over 11 bases. Germline values: CDR1 MDHEN, CDR2 SYDVKM. The CDR3 totals 16 residues. After removal of 5 bases from V and 6 bases from J, the junction contained 9 bases not matched to a gene. This CDR3 is CASSGQGAGSGQPQHF. In DNA, the CDR3 is TGTGCCAGCAGTGGACAGGGGGCAGGGTCGGGTCAGCCCCAGCATTTT.

V usage is TRBV19 and J usage is TRBJ1-2; D is unclear. This CDR3 has 9 residues. V lost 7 bases, J lost 8 bases, and 5 bases lay in between. The germline gives CDR1 LNHDA, CDR2 SQIVND (reference sequence). The chain's CDR3 is CASTMGYTF. The CDR3 DNA is TGTGCCAGTACCATGGGCTACACCTTC.

The chain couples TRBV18 to TRBJ2-3, with D perhaps given as TRBD1 or TRBD2 (5 bases each). The CDR3 sequence is 15 residues long. CDR1 KGHSH and CDR2 LQKENI come from the germline V gene. The germline V and J ends were trimmed by 1 base and 0 bases, with 8 bases remaining between them. Written as DNA, the CDR3 is TGTGCCAGCTCACCACAGAGGGGTAGCACAGATACGCAGTATTTT. It yields the protein CASSPQRGSTDTQYF.

This clone was counted a single time. The chain is built from TRBV18 and TRBJ1-2; 8 bases align to TRBD1. Germline values: CDR1 KGHSH, CDR2 LQKENI. Losses at the gene ends were 3 bases for V and 2 bases for J; bases not matched to a gene: 5. The CDR3 is 15 amino acids. The CDR3 DNA sequence: TGTGCCAGCTCACCCGGAACAGGGGGGAACTATGGCTACACCTTC. Encoded protein: CASSPGTGGNYGYTF.

This clone was counted between two and nine times. The chain recombines TRBV15 with TRBJ2-5, with a tentative D call TRBD1 (6 bases). V lost 6 bases and J lost 3, with 14 bases in between. There are 14 residues in the CDR3. Germline CDR1 reads LNHNV; CDR2 reads YYDKDF (reference sequence). CDR3 protein: CATRGQGGKETQYF. DNA of the CDR3: TGTGCCACCAGGGGACAAGGGGGTAAAGAGACCCAGTACTTC.

The J gene is TRBJ2-3, the V gene TRBV7-2, with 8 bases identical to TRBD1. Germline CDR1 and CDR2: SGHTA and FQGNSA. The CDR3 spans 16 residues. V lost 2 bases, J lost 5 bases, and 9 bases stayed unmatched. The CDR3 DNA reads as TGTGCCAGCAGCTTATTTGGGGGACAGGCAGGAGATACGCAGTATTTT. Translation gives CASSLFGGQAGDTQYF.

The chain combines TRBV25-1 with TRBJ2-1, with unresolved D. Germline CDR1 is MGHDK and CDR2 is SYGVNS. This CDR3 contains 16 residues. Trimming took 1 base from V and 2 from J, leaving 12 bases between them. CDR3 DNA: TGTGCCAGCAGTGAATTGGGCAGCAGAGCCTACAATGAGCAGTTCTTC. This codes for CASSELGSRAYNEQFF.

The chain combines TRBV29-1 with TRBJ1-4; TRBD1 agrees at 8 bases. Germline values: CDR1 SQVTM, CDR2 ANQGSEA. CDR3 length: 18 residues. V lost 8 bases to trimming and J lost 7 bases; unmatched junction nucleotides: 24. DNA for the CDR3: TGCAGCCCAGAATGGACAGGGCCTCCTTTCTCCCTACGTGAAAAACTGTTTTTT. The encoded protein is CSPEWTGPPFSLREKLFF.

CDR3 loop: CATSRDRQALPLHF. DNA for the CDR3: TGTGCCACCAGCAGGGACCGACAGGCCTTACCCCTCCACTTT. This sequence joins TRBV15 and TRBJ1-6; weak D call: TRBD1 (6 bases). CDR1 is LNHNV and CDR2 is YYDKDF in the germline V gene (reference sequence). The CDR3 sequence is 14 residues long. V was cut by 3 bases and J by 12 bases, with 15 bases left in between. Looking up the rest from reference TRBV15 and TRBJ1-6 gives the full variable domain: DAMVIQNPRYQVTQFGKPVTLSCSQTLNHNVMYWYQQKSSQAPKLLFHYYDKDFNNEADTPDNFQSRRPNTSFCFLDIRSPGLGDTAMYLCATSRDRQALPLHFGNGTRLTVT.

This clone was observed once. The chain links TRBV28 to TRBJ1-2, with D perhaps matching TRBD1 (5 bases). The CDR3 has 14 residues. Between the trimmed V and J ends, which lost 5 bases and 7 bases, there was a span of 17 bases. CDR1 is MDHEN, CDR2 SYDVKM, per germline. CDR3 DNA sequence: TGTGCCAGCAGTCCCCATCAGGGTTCAGGTGGCTACACCTTC. Translating it yields CASSPHQGSGGYTF.

The chain uses TRBV28 and TRBJ1-1, with a weak D call TRBD1 (5 bases). The CDR3 consists of 13 residues. Germline V gives CDR1 MDHEN, CDR2 SYDVKM. The ends were cut back, 3 bases at V and 4 bases at J, with 9 bases in the middle. The CDR3 coding sequence is TGTGCCAGCAGTTTGGGGACGAGCACTGAAGCTTTCTTT. Protein product: CASSLGTSTEAFF.

The chain links TRBV29-1 to TRBJ2-2; no clear D. CDR1 SQVTM and CDR2 ANQGSEA come from the germline V gene. V was clipped by 5 bases and J by 6 bases, with 10 bases between them. The CDR3 has 12 amino acids. The CDR3 reads CSVLSGPGELFF. CDR3 DNA: TGCAGCGTTCTCTCGGGCCCCGGGGAGCTGTTTTTT.

J is TRBJ1-1 and V is TRBV5-1; 11 bases are a match to TRBD1. V lost 1 base and J lost 5; bases outside the gene matches: 4. The germline CDR1 and CDR2 sequences are SGHRS and YFSETQ. The CDR3 is 15 residues long. This CDR3 reads CASSLRGTGGTEAFF. CDR3 sequence (DNA): TGCGCCAGCAGCTTGCGTGGGACAGGGGGAACTGAAGCTTTCTTT.

The V and J genes are TRBV7-6 and TRBJ2-1; 8 bases are shared with TRBD1. The CDR3 contains 17 residues. V gave up 5 bases and J gave up 3 bases; unmatched junction bases: 12. Germline V lookup: CDR1 SGHVS, CDR2 FNYEAQ. The CDR3 reads CASSPFVGDRNYNEQFF. Written as DNA, the CDR3 is TGTGCCAGCAGCCCTTTCGTTGGGGACAGGAACTACAATGAGCAGTTCTTC.

J is TRBJ2-5 and V is TRBV4-1; tentative D call: TRBD2 (5 bases). The V end was cut by 0 bases, the J end by 6 bases, with 14 bases between. Germline V gene data show CDR1 as MGHRA and CDR2 as YSYEKL. The CDR3 contains 15 residues. Here the CDR3 DNA reads TGCGCCAGCAGCCAAGATAGAGGGCAAATGAAGACCCAGTACTTC. Translated, it gives CASSQDRGQMKTQYF.

The chain combines TRBV28 with TRBJ1-2; D ambiguous. CDR1 and CDR2 (germline): MDHEN, SYDVKM. The CDR3 is 11 amino acids. V dropped 5 bases and J dropped 13 bases, with 14 bases sitting between them. The CDR3 here is CASSPGRAGTF. The CDR3 DNA follows: TGTGCCAGCAGTCCCGGTAGGGCTGGCACCTTC.

The chain recombines TRBV10-1 with TRBJ2-5, with TRBD1 identical over 8 bases. The CDR3 is 16 amino acids. J gave up 5 bases and V 3 bases, and 11 bases lay outside the gene matches. Germline CDR1 is WNHNN and CDR2 is SYGVQD (reference sequence). The CDR3 bases are TGCGCCAGCAGTGATCCAAGACAGGGGTTGTTGGAGACCCAGTACTTC. Protein product: CASSDPRQGLLETQYF.

This rearrangement joins TRBV9 to TRBJ2-7; D gene unclear. Trimming stripped 2 bases from V and 0 bases from J, with 6 bases between. Germline assignment: CDR1 SGDLS and CDR2 YYNGEE. This CDR3 comprises 13 residues. The CDR3 spells CASSVGSSYEQYF. CDR3 coding DNA: TGTGCCAGCAGCGTTGGCAGCTCCTACGAGCAGTACTTC.